Each of the 9 T cell receptor beta chains below was sequenced from the same sample in a study of cytomegalovirus exposure and HLA in healthy donors (dated by TCRdb to 2017 to 2019). Library preparation employed the immunoSEQ multiplex PCR assay. A mixture of 60 forward primers for TCR Vbeta segments and 13 reverse primers for TCR Jbeta segments was used in the multiplex PCR. The table comes from immuneACCESS by way of TCRdb, which keeps in-frame sequences with V and J called. Part of the clones is missing from these tables; in studies checked, under half for an unresolved V gene and the rest for unknown reasons. This sample holds about 90,000 clones; approximately 78% were observed only once. 4.6% of the sample belongs to the ten largest clones. Material for sequencing was PBMCs. These receptors all stem from a woman in her forties in good health and CMV-seropositive.

J is TRBJ1-1 and V is TRBV5-4; 7 bases line up with TRBD1. Trimming took 4 bases from V and 1 from J; bases not matched to a gene: 4. The germline V gene has CDR1 SGHNT and CDR2 YYREEE (reference sequence). The CDR3 is made up of 14 amino acids. The CDR3 region has the DNA TGTGCCAGCAGCCGGGGACAGTCGAACACTGAAGCTTTCTTT. Protein sequence: CASSRGQSNTEAFF.

This clone was found a few times. The rearrangement links TRBV28 to TRBJ2-5, with D possibly matching TRBD1 (5 bases). V was trimmed by 5 bases and J by 5 bases, leaving 18 bases between them. The CDR3 totals 15 residues. The germline CDR1 and CDR2 sequences are MDHEN and SYDVKM. This CDR3 is CASSTPALGRETQYF. In DNA form, the CDR3 reads TGTGCCAGCAGTACCCCCGCTCTGGGGCGGGAGACCCAGTACTTC.

CDR3 sequence: CATSRGGAEHTQYF. The CDR3 DNA is TGTGCCACCAGCAGGGGGGGGGCCGAACATACGCAGTATTTT. The chain carries TRBV15 and TRBJ2-3; a weak D match, TRBD2 (7 bases). CDR1 is LNHNV, CDR2 YYDKDF, per germline (reference sequence). V lost 3 bases, J lost 7 bases, and 14 bases lay in between. The CDR3 spans 14 residues.

CDR3 residues: CASNPGESTDTQYF. As DNA, the CDR3 is TGTGCCTCCAACCCGGGAGAAAGCACAGATACGCAGTATTTT. The gene calls are TRBV7-9 and TRBJ2-3; D might be TRBD2 (6 bases). V was pared by 11 bases and J by 0 bases, with 15 bases between. Germline V gives CDR1 SEHNR, CDR2 FQNEAQ (reference sequence). The CDR3 is 14 residues long.

This chain connects TRBV6-5 to TRBJ2-1; 8 nucleotides agree with TRBD1. This CDR3 spans 15 amino acids. After removal of 6 bases from V and 12 bases from J, the junction contained 16 bases not matched to a gene. The germline CDR1 and CDR2 sequences are MNHEY and SVGAGI. CDR3 coding DNA: TGTGCCAGCAGACCTCCGGGACAGGCTAATCACGGGCAGTTCTTC. Translated: CASRPPGQANHGQFF.

V gene TRBV7-8 combines with J gene TRBJ2-7; TRBD1 matches 10 bases. The CDR3 consists of 13 residues. Germline V gene lookup returns CDR1 SGHVS and CDR2 FQNEAQ. Losses at the gene ends were 4 bases for V and 6 bases for J; bases not matched to a gene: 3. The CDR3 loop reads CASSSGQGGEQYF. Written as DNA, the CDR3 is TGTGCCAGCAGCTCCGGACAGGGGGGCGAGCAGTACTTC.

The V and J genes are TRBV11-3 and TRBJ2-5; TRBD1 matches at 10 bases. The J call may be incorrect, as the DNA end agrees better with TRBJ2-7. The CDR3 is made up of 14 amino acids. The V gene's germline CDR1 is SGHNT and CDR2 YENEEA. The CDR3 sequence: CASSSGQGRYEQYF. The DNA of the CDR3 is TGTGCCAGCAGCTCGGGACAGGGGAGGTACGAGCAGTACTTC.

The chain links TRBV29-1 to TRBJ2-6; 10 bases agree with TRBD1. The trim removed 8 bases at V and 1 base at J, leaving 17 bases unmatched. CDR1 and CDR2 from the germline V gene are SQVTM and ANQGSEA. The CDR3 has 19 amino acids. CDR3 in DNA: TGCAGCCTAGGTATGACACCAGGGACAGGGGTTTCTGGGGCCAACGTCCTGACTTTC. This gives the protein CSLGMTPGTGVSGANVLTF.

This chain joins TRBV27 and TRBJ2-3; D is unresolved. This CDR3 contains 16 residues. The V gene's germline CDR1 is MNHEY and CDR2 SMNVEV (reference sequence). V was cut by 4 bases and J by 2 bases, with 16 bases left in between. The CDR3 nucleotides are TGTGCCAGCAGTTCTGGCCCTTCTTGGCACACAGATACGCAGTATTTT. As protein: CASSSGPSWHTDTQYF.